This paragraph reports one T cell receptor (beta chain). The V end lost 5 bases, the J end lost 1 base, and 8 bases lay between the germline ends. The CDR3 loop spans 13 amino acids. Germline V lookup: CDR1 SNHLY, CDR2 FYNNEI. This entry is derived from a study of blood T cell repertoires in COVID-19. Seattle cases were enrolled at active infection and followed longitudinally. Method: immunoSEQ multiplex PCR; TCRdb's copy keeps in-frame clones and lacks some. Of about 270,000 clones in the sample, more than 70% are singletons; the top ten hold about 6%. V is TRBV2 and J is TRBJ1-2, with D perhaps matching TRBD1 (5 bases). Sequencing input: peripheral blood. The TCR comes from an elderly woman with COVID-19, enrolled during active disease. CDR3 protein: CASSPDINYGYTF. The CDR3 DNA sequence: TGTGCCAGCAGTCCGGACATTAACTATGGCTACACCTTC.